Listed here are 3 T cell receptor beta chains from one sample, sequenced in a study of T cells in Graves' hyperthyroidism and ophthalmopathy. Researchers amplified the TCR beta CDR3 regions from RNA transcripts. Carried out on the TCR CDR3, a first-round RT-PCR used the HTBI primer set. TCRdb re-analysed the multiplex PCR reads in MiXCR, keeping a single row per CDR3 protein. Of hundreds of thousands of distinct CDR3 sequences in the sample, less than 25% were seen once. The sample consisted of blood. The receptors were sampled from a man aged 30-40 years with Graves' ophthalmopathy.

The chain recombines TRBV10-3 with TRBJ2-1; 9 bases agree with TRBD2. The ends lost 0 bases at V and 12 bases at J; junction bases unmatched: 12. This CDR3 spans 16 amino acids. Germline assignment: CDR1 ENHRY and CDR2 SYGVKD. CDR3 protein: CAISESAAGGLGGQFF. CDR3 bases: TGTGCCATCAGTGAGTCGGCGGCGGGAGGGCTTGGTGGGCAGTTCTTC.

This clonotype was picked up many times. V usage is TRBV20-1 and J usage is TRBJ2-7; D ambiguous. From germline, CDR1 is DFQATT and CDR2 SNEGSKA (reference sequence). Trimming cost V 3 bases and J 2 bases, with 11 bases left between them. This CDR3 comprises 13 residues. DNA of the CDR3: TGCAGTGCTAGGGCTACCACTACCTACGAGCAGTACTTC. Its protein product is CSARATTTYEQYF.

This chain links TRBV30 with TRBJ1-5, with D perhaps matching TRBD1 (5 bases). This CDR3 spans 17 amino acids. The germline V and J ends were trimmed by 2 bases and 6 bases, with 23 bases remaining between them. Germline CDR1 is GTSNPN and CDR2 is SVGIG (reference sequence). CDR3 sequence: CAWSSWGSDWMAQPQHF. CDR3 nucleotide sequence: TGTGCCTGGAGTTCGTGGGGGAGTGATTGGATGGCTCAGCCCCAGCATTTT.